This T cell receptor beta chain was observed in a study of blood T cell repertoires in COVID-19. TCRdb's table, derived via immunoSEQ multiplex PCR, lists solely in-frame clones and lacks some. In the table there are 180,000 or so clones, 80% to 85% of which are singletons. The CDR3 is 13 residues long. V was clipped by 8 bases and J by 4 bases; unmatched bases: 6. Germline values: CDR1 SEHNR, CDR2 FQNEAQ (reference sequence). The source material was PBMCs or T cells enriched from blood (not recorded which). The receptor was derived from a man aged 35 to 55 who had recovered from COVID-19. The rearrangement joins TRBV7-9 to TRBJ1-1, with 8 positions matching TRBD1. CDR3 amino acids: CASGQGTGTEAFF. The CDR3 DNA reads TGTGCCAGCGGACAGGGTACGGGCACTGAAGCTTTCTTT.